This is a list of T cell receptor beta chains from one sample in a study of shared clonotypes between healthy human individuals. Using immunoSEQ multiplex PCR, the repertoire was profiled, and TCRdb retains in-frame clones only, with some absent. The sample lists over a million clones; about four fifths were seen once. Material: memory CD4+ T cells from PBMCs. The receptors come from a young man in good health. Some clones in this sample may be carry-over from other donors' samples. Both conserved end residues are part of each CDR3. A D gene is named only where the DNA matches it firmly. Rows may omit the clone size; those that give it use once, few, many or a size class.

TRBV29-1	TRBD2	NA	TRBJ2-5	TGCAGCCTATCGACTAGCGGAGCCTCCGATGAGACCCAGTACTTC	CSLSTSGASDETQYF
TRBV5-1	TRBD1	NA	TRBJ1-1	TGCGCCAGCAGCGGAACGACAGGGGGGGAGAACACTGAAGCTTTCTTT	CASSGTTGGENTEAFF
TRBV14	TRBD1	many	TRBJ1-1	TGTGCCAGCAGCCATTCAGGGGGCACTGAAGCTTTCTTT	CASSHSGGTEAFF
TRBV2	NA	NA	TRBJ2-1	TGTGCCAGCAGTGGAGGTATGGGGCTCCGCAATGAGCAGTTCTTC	CASSGGMGLRNEQFF
TRBV4-3	TRBD2	NA	TRBJ2-1	TGCGCCAGCAGCCAAGTCGGAGCGGGGGCGACTTACAATGAGCAGTTCTTC	CASSQVGAGATYNEQFF
TRBV2	NA	NA	TRBJ2-7	TGTGCCAGCAGGGCGGGATCCTACGAGCAGTACTTC	CASRAGSYEQYF
TRBV5-4	TRBD2	NA	TRBJ2-5	TGTGCCAGCAGCACCCCTAGCGGGAGGAAAGAGACCCAGTACTTC	CASSTPSGRKETQYF
TRBV18	TRBD1	NA	TRBJ1-5	TGTGCCAGCTCACCCGGACAGGGGATGCGCAATCAGCCCCAGCATTTT	CASSPGQGMRNQPQHF
TRBV5-1	NA	NA	TRBJ2-4	TGCGCCAGCAGCATGGGCGGGGGCGCGACCAAAAACATTCAGTACTTC	CASSMGGGATKNIQYF
TRBV5-1	NA	NA	TRBJ1-1	TGCGCCAGCAGCCAGGAGGGGGTATACACTGAAGCTTTCTTT	CASSQEGVYTEAFF
TRBV7-2	TRBD1	NA	TRBJ2-5	TGTGCCAGCAGCTTAGGACAGGGGGTTATTGAGACCCAGTACTTC	CASSLGQGVIETQYF
TRBV27	NA	NA	TRBJ2-5	TGTGCCAGCAAGGGACGCGGGACGGGTCTTGAGACCCAGTACTTC	CASKGRGTGLETQYF
TRBV19	NA	NA	TRBJ1-3	TGTGCCAGTAGTATAGGTGGGATCTACTCTGGAAACACCATATATTTT	CASSIGGIYSGNTIYF
TRBV7-3	NA	NA	TRBJ2-2	TGTGCCAGCAGCTTAATTCAGGGCACCGGGGAGCTGTTTTTT	CASSLIQGTGELFF
TRBV6-1	NA	NA	TRBJ1-3	TGTGCCAGCAGTGAAGCGAAGGACCTCTCTGGAAACACCATATATTTT	CASSEAKDLSGNTIYF
TRBV27	NA	NA	TRBJ2-3	TGTGCCAGGGGCCGCCCAGATACGCAGTATTTT	CARGRPDTQYF
TRBV28	TRBD1	NA	TRBJ2-2	TGTGCCAGCAGTCGCGACAGGGGGGCTAACACCGGGGAGCTGTTTTTT	CASSRDRGANTGELFF
TRBV6-5	NA	NA	TRBJ1-2	TGTGCCAGCAGTTACCAGCCTGGAGAGGGCTACACCTTC	CASSYQPGEGYTF
TRBV2	NA	NA	TRBJ2-2	TGTGCCAGCAGTGATGTGGCTGCTAACACCGGGGAGCTGTTTTTT	CASSDVAANTGELFF
TRBV29-1	NA	many	TRBJ1-3	TGCAGCGTGCAGGGCAACTCTGGAAACACCATATATTTT	CSVQGNSGNTIYF
TRBV5-1	NA	NA	TRBJ1-4	TGCGCCAGCAGTCTACAGGGAAATGAAAAACTGTTTTTT	CASSLQGNEKLFF
TRBV9	NA	NA	TRBJ2-3	TGTGCCAGCAGCGTAGCTCCTGCGAGCACAGATACGCAGTATTTT	CASSVAPASTDTQYF
TRBV27	NA	NA	TRBJ2-7	TGTGCCAGCAGTTTCCAAGTGGGTGGGACCGAGCAGTACTTC	CASSFQVGGTEQYF
TRBV5-1	TRBD1	NA	TRBJ1-4	TGCGCCAGCAGCTTGGAACAGGGGGATGAAAAACTGTTTTTT	CASSLEQGDEKLFF
TRBV29-1	TRBD2	once	TRBJ2-1	TGCAGCGTTGTTCGCGGGAGCACGGTCGATGAGCAGTTCTTC	CSVVRGSTVDEQFF
TRBV11-3	TRBD2	NA	TRBJ2-3	TGTGCCAGCAGCCATGGACTAGCGGGAGGGAGCCCTAGCACAGATACGCAGTATTTT	CASSHGLAGGSPSTDTQYF
TRBV5-6	NA	NA	TRBJ1-3	TGTGCCAGCAGCTTGGGTGGGGCCCTCTCTGGAAACACCATATATTTT	CASSLGGALSGNTIYF
TRBV10-3	TRBD1	NA	TRBJ1-1	TGTGCCATCAGTGAGTCACAGGGGACGGCGTACACTGAAGCTTTCTTT	CAISESQGTAYTEAFF
TRBV4-1	NA	NA	TRBJ1-5	TGCGCCAGCAGCCAAGGGGAGGGGAGCGGCAATCAGCCCCAGCACTTT	CASSQGEGSGNQPQHF
TRBV18	NA	NA	TRBJ1-5	TGTGCCAGCTCGCACCATGAAGGGCTAGGTCAGCCCCAGCATTTT	CASSHHEGLGQPQHF
TRBV7-2	NA	few	TRBJ2-2	TGTGCCAGCAGCTTAGCCGGGGAGCTGTTTTTT	CASSLAGELFF
TRBV5-1	NA	NA	TRBJ2-5	TGCGCCAGCAGCTTGGGACCAGGCAAGGCGGAGACCCAGTACTTC	CASSLGPGKAETQYF
TRBV5-6	TRBD2	NA	TRBJ2-5	TGTGCCAGCAGCAGTTCCTCTAGCGGGGAGACCCAGTACTTC	CASSSSSSGETQYF
TRBV27	NA	many	TRBJ2-1	TGTGCCAGCAGCATCGGACGTTGGAATGGTAACAATGAGCAGTTCTTC	CASSIGRWNGNNEQFF
TRBV13	NA	NA	TRBJ2-2	TGTGCCAGCAGCTTAAGGAACACCGGGGAGCTGTTTTTT	CASSLRNTGELFF
TRBV2	NA	NA	TRBJ2-7	TGTGCCAGCAGTGAACAGGGAGTAACCTACGAGCAGTACTTC	CASSEQGVTYEQYF
TRBV7-3	NA	once	TRBJ2-3	TGTGCCAGCAGCTCCTCCCCGGGCACAGATACGCAGTATTTT	CASSSSPGTDTQYF
TRBV28	TRBD2	NA	TRBJ2-7	TGTGCCAGCAGTCCCGACCGACTAGCGGTCTACGAGCAGTACTTC	CASSPDRLAVYEQYF
TRBV2	TRBD1	NA	TRBJ2-3	TGTGCCAGCAGTATGGACAGGGGCACAGATACGCAGTATTTT	CASSMDRGTDTQYF
TRBV6-5	TRBD2	NA	TRBJ2-1	TGTGCCAGCAGTTCTTCCAGCGGGAGCCAAGAGCAGTTCTTC	CASSSSSGSQEQFF
TRBV9	NA	few	TRBJ2-1	TGTGCCAGCAGCGTGCGGGACTACAATGAGCAGTTCTTC	CASSVRDYNEQFF
TRBV29-1	NA	NA	TRBJ2-2	TGCAGCGTTGTATCATTTCAGAACACCGGGGAGCTGTTTTTT	CSVVSFQNTGELFF
TRBV19	NA	few	TRBJ1-1	TGTGCCAGTAGTATCCAGGCGAACACTGAAGCTTTCTTT	CASSIQANTEAFF
TRBV15	NA	NA	TRBJ2-2	TGTGCCACCAGCAGAGGGACAGTGAACACCGGGGAGCTGTTTTTT	CATSRGTVNTGELFF
TRBV2	NA	NA	TRBJ1-1	TGTGCCAGCAGTGGGACGGACACTGAAGCTTTCTTT	CASSGTDTEAFF
TRBV7-9	NA	many	TRBJ2-2	TGTGCCAGCAGCTTAGGGGCGACGAACACCGGGGAGCTGTTTTTT	CASSLGATNTGELFF
TRBV7-3	NA	NA	TRBJ2-5	TGTGCCAGCAGCTTAGACGCGGGACCAGGGGAGACCCAGTACTTC	CASSLDAGPGETQYF
TRBV2	TRBD1	NA	TRBJ1-1	TGTGCCAGCAGTGAGCAGGGGGCGAGTACTACTGAAGCTTTCTTT	CASSEQGASTTEAFF